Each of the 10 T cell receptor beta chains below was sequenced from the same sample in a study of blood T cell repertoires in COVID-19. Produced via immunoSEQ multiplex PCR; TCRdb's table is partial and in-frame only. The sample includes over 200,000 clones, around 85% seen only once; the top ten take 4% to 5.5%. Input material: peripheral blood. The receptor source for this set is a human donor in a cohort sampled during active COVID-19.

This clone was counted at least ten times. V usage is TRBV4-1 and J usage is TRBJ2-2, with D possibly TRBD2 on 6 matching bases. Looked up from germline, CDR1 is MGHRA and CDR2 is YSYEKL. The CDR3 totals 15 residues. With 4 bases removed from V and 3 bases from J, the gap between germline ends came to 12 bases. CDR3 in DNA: TGCGCCAGCAGCCGGGTCTCGGGAGACACCGGGGAGCTGTTTTTT. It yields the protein CASSRVSGDTGELFF.

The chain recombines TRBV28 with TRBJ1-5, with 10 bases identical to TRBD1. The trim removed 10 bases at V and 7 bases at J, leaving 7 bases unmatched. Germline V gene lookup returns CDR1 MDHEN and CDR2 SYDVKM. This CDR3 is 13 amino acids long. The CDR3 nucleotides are TGTGCCATCGCGGGACAGGGGTTCCAGCCCCAGCATTTT. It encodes CAIAGQGFQPQHF.

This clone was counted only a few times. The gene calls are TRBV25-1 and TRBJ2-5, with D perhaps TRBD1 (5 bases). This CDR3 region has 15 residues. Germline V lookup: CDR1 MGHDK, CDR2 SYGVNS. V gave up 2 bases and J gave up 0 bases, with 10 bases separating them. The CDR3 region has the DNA TGTGCCAGCAGTGAAAGCTGGGGCAACCAAGAGACCCAGTACTTC. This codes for CASSESWGNQETQYF.

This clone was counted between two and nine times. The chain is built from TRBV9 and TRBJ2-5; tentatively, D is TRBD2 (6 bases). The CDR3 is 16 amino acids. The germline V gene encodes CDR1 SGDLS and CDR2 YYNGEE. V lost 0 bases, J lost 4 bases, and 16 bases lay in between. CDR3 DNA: TGTGCCAGCAGCGTAGGGCCAGGGAGGATTGGAGAGACCCAGTACTTC. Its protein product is CASSVGPGRIGETQYF.

DNA of the CDR3: TGTGCCAGCAGCCGGGGGGAGGTGCGGCGGACTGAAGCTTTCTTT. Translating it yields CASSRGEVRRTEAFF. J is TRBJ1-1 and V is TRBV7-3; D might be TRBD1 (5 bases). Germline V lookup: CDR1 SGHTA, CDR2 FQGTGA. Trimming took 5 bases from V and 5 from J, leaving 18 bases between them. The CDR3 has 15 amino acids.

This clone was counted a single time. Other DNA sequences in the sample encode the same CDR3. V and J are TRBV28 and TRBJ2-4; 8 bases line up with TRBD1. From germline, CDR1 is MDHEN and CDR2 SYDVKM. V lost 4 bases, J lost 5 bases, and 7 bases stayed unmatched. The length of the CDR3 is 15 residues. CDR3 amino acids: CASSSPGTGENIQYF. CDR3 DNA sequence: TGTGCCAGCAGTTCACCCGGGACAGGAGAAAACATTCAGTACTTC.

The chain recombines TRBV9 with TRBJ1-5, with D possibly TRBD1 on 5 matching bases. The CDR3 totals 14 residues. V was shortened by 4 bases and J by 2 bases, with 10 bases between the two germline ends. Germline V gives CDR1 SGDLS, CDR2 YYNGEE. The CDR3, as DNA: TGTGCCAGCAGCTGGGGCGGAGGCAATCAGCCCCAGCATTTT. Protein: CASSWGGGNQPQHF.

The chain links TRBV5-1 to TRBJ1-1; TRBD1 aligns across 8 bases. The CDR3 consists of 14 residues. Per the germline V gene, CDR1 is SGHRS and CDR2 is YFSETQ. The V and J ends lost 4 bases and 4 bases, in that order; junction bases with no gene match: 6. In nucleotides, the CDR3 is TGCGCCAGCAGCGACACAGGGGGGACCACTGAAGCTTTCTTT. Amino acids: CASSDTGGTTEAFF.

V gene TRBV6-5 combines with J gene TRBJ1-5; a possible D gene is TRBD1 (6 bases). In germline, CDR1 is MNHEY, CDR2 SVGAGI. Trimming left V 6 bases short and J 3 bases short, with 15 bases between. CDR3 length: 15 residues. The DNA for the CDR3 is TGTGCCAGCAGCCTCGTCAGGGGTTCCAATCAGCCCCAGCATTTT. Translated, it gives CASSLVRGSNQPQHF.

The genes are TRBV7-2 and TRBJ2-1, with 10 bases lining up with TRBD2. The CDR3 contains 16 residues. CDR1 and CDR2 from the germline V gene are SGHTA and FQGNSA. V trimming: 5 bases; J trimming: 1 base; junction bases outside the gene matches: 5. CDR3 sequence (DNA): TGTGCCAGCAGCAGTTCGACTAGCGGGTCCTACAATGAGCAGTTCTTC. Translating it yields CASSSSTSGSYNEQFF. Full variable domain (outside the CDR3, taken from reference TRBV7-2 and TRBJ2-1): GAGVSQSPSNKVTEKGKDVELRCDPISGHTALYWYRQSLGQGLEFLIYFQGNSAPDKSGLPSDRFSAERTGGSVSTLTIQRTQQEDSAVYLCASSSSTSGSYNEQFFGPGTRLTVL.